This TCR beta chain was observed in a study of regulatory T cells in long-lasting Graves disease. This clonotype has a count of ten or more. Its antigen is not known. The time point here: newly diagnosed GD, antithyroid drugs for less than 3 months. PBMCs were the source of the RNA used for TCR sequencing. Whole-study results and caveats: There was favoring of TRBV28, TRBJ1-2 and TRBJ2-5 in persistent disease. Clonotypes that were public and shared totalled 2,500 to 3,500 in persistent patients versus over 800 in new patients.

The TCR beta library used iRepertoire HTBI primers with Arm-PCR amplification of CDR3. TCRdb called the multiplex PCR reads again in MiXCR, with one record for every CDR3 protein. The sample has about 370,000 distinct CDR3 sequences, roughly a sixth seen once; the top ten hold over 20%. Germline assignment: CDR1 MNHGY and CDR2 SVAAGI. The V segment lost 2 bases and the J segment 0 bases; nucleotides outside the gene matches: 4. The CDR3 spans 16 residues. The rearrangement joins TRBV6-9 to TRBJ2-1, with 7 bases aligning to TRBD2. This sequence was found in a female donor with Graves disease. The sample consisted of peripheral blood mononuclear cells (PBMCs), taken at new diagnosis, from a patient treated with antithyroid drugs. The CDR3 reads CASSYPSGISYNEQFF. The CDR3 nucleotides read TGTGCCAGCAGTTATCCTAGCGGCATCTCCTACAATGAGCAGTTCTTC.